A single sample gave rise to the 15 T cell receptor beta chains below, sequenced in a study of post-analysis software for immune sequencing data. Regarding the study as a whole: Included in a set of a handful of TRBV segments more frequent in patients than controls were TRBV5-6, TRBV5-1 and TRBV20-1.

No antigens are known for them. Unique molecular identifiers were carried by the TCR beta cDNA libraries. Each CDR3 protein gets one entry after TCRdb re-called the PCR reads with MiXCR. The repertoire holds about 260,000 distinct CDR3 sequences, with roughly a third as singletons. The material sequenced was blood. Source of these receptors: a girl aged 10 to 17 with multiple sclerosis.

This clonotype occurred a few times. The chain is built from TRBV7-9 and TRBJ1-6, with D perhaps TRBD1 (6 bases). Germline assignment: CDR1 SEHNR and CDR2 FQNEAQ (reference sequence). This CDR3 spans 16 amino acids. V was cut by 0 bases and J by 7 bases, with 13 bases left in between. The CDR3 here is CASSLARGAKNSPLHF. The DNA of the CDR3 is TGTGCCAGCAGCTTAGCGCGGGGGGCGAAAAATTCACCCCTCCACTTT.

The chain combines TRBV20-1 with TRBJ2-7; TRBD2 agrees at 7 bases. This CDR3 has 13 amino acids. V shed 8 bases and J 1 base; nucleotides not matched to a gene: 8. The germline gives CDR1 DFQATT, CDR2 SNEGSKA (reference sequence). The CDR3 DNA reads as TGCAGTTCTTGGGGGGGGAGATCCTACGAGCAGTACTTC. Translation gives CSSWGGRSYEQYF.

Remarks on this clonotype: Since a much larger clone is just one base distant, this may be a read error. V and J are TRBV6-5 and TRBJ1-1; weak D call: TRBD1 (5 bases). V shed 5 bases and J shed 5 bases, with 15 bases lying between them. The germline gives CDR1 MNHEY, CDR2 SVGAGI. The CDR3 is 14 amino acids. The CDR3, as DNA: TGTGCCAGCAGTCCCTCAGGGACGGTTACTGAAGCTTTCTTT. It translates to CASSPSGTVTEAFF.

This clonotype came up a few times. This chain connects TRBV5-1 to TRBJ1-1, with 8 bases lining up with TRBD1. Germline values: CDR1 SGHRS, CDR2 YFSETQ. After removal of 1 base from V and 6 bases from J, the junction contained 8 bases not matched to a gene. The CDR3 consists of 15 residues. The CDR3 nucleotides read TGCGCCAGCAGCTTGTTCCAGGGGGCAGACTCTGAAGCTTTCTTT. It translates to CASSLFQGADSEAFF.

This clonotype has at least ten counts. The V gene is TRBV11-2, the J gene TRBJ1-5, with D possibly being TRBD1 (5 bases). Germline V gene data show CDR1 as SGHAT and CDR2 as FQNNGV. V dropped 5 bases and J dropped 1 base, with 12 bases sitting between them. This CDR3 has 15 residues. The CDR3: CASSRGGGSNQPQHF. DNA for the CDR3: TGTGCCAGCAGCCGTGGGGGGGGGAGCAATCAGCCCCAGCATTTT.

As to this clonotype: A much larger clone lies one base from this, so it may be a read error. The DNA of the CDR3 is TGTGCCAGCAGCTTATATGGGCAGGGGAGTCTCAATGAGCAGTACTTC. Translating it yields CASSLYGQGSLNEQYF. The V gene is TRBV11-2, the J gene TRBJ2-5; D may be TRBD1 (6 bases). The germline V and J ends were trimmed by 2 bases and 11 bases, with 24 bases remaining between them. Germline CDR1 reads SGHAT; CDR2 reads FQNNGV. This CDR3 has 16 residues.

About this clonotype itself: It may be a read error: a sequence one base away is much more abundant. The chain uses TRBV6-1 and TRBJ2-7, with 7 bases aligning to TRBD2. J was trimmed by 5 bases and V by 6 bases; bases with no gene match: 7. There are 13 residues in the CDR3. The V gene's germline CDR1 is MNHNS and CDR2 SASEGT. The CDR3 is CASRPGGWDEQYF. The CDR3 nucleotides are TGTGCCAGCAGACCCGGGGGGTGGGACGAGCAGTACTTC.

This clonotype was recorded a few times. The CDR3 spells CSARDRWGLRWEAFF. The CDR3 region has the DNA TGCAGTGCTAGAGATCGGTGGGGGCTACGCTGGGAAGCTTTCTTT. The gene calls are TRBV20-1 and TRBJ1-1; maybe TRBD1 (6 bases). The germline V gene has CDR1 DFQATT and CDR2 SNEGSKA (reference sequence). This CDR3 has 15 amino acids. Trimming removed 0 bases from V and 8 bases from J, with 19 bases in between.

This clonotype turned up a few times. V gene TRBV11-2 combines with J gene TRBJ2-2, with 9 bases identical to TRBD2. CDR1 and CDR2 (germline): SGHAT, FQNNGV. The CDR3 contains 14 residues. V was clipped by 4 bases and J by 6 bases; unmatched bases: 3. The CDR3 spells CASSSIAGAGELFF. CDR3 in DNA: TGTGCCAGCAGCTCTATAGCGGGGGCCGGGGAGCTGTTTTTT.

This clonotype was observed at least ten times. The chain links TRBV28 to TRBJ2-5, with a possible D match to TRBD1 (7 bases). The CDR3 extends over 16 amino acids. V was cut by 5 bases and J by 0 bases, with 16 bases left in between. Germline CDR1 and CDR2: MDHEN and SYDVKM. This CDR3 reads CASSRQGLGNQETQYF. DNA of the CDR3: TGTGCCAGCAGTCGACAGGGACTGGGGAACCAAGAGACCCAGTACTTC.

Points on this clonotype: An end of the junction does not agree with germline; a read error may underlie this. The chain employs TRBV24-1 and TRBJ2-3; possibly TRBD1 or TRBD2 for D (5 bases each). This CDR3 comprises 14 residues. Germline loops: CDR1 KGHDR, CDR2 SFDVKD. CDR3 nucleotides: TGTGTCACCAGTTCGAGGGGCTTGGCAGATACGCAGTATTTT. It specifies CVTSSRGLADTQYF.

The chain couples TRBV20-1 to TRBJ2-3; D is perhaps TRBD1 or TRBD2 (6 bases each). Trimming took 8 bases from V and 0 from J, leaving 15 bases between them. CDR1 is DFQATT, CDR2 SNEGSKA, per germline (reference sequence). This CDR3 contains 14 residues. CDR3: CSQKGGTSTDTQYF. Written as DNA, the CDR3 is TGCAGTCAAAAGGGGGGAACGAGCACAGATACGCAGTATTTT.

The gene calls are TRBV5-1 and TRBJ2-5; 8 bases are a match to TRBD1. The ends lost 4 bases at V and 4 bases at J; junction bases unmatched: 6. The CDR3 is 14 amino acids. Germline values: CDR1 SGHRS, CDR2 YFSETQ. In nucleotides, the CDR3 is TGCGCCAGCAGCCTGACAGGGGAGAGAGAGACCCAGTACTTC. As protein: CASSLTGERETQYF.

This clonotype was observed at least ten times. The CDR3 here is CASSSTGTSVYNEQFF. DNA for the CDR3: TGTGCCAGCAGCTCGACCGGGACTAGCGTCTACAATGAGCAGTTCTTC. The chain has TRBV7-6 and TRBJ2-1; TRBD2 aligns across 10 bases. The junction had 6 bases not matched to a gene; V was cut back by 4 bases and J by 3 bases. The CDR3 runs 16 residues. Per germline, CDR1 SGHVS and CDR2 FNYEAQ.

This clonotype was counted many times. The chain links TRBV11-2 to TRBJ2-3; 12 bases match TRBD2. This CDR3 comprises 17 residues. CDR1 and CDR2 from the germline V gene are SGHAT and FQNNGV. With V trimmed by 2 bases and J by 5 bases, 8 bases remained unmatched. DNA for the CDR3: TGTGCCAGCAGCTTACTGACTAGCGGGGGATTTGGAGATACGCAGTATTTT. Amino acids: CASSLLTSGGFGDTQYF.